These T cell receptor beta chains were read from a single sample in a study of type 1 regulatory T cells. These receptors' targets are unknown. TCRdb recomputed calls from the reads with MiXCR, one row per CDR3 protein. The sample consists of about 74,000 distinct CDR3 sequences, approximately 64% of them appearing once. Source material: cultured T cells, either the whole culture or a sorted T cell fraction (not recorded which). The source is a human donor in good health. The CDR3 runs from the conserved cysteine through the conserved F or W. D genes are given only for firm matches. Only part of the rows carry a size: once, few, many, or a class if the clone is expanded.

TRBD2	-	TRBV5-1	TRBJ2-5	TGCGCCAGCAGCTCTGGACTAGCGGGGCAAGAGACCCAGTACTTC	CASSSGLAGQETQYF
TRBD1	-	TRBV20-1	TRBJ2-3	TGCAGTGCTAGAAACGGACAGGGGACAGATACGCAGTATTTT	CSARNGQGTDTQYF
TRBD2	medium-sized	TRBV12-3/TRBV12-4	TRBJ2-2	TGTGCCAGCAGGTCAGGACTAGTGACCGGGGAGCTGTTTTTT	CASRSGLVTGELFF
-	-	TRBV15	TRBJ1-3	TGTGCCACCAGCAGAGACTCGGGAAACACCATAAATTTT	CATSRDSGNTINF
-	many	TRBV7-3	TRBJ2-5	TGTGCCAGCAGCCCATCTCGCGGCCAAGAGACCCAGTACTTC	CASSPSRGQETQYF
-	-	TRBV6-5	TRBJ2-7	TGTGCCAGCAGTTACTCGGACGAGCAGTACTTC	CASSYSDEQYF
TRBD1	-	TRBV20-1	TRBJ1-6	TGCAGTGCTAGGACAGGGGAGGGTTCACCCCTCCACTTT	CSARTGEGSPLHF
-	few	TRBV3-1	TRBJ2-2	TGTGCCAGCAGCCTCCACGACGGGGAGCTGTTTTTT	CASSLHDGELFF
-	-	TRBV20-1	TRBJ1-1	TGCAGTGCTAGAATTCGGGGCATGAACACTGAAGCTTTCTTT	CSARIRGMNTEAFF
-	-	TRBV5-4	TRBJ2-3	TGTGCCAGCAGCGGGGGCACTAGCGTTTTTGATACGCAGTATTTT	CASSGGTSVFDTQYF
TRBD2	-	TRBV7-8	TRBJ2-1	TGTGCCAGCAGCTCTGGACTAGCGGGAGGAGGGGAGCAGTTCTTC	CASSSGLAGGGEQFF
TRBD1	-	TRBV6-2/TRBV6-3	TRBJ2-2	TGTGCCAGCAGCTCCGACCGGGACAGGGTCACCGGGGAGCTGTTTTTT	CASSSDRDRVTGELFF
-	-	TRBV27	TRBJ1-1	TGTGCCAGCAGTTTATCGGGAGGGGCTGAAGCTTTCTTT	CASSLSGGAEAFF
-	-	TRBV5-1	TRBJ1-1	TGCGCCAGCAGCTCGGGAGGTTGGAACACTGAAGCTTTCTTT	CASSSGGWNTEAFF
-	-	TRBV6-1	TRBJ1-5	TGTGCCAGCAGACCTACAAGGGGCATCGGCAATCAGCCCCAGCATTTT	CASRPTRGIGNQPQHF
-	once	TRBV11-2	TRBJ2-1	TGTGCCAGCAGCTCTATTAGAGCGGCCTACAATGAGCAGTTCTTC	CASSSIRAAYNEQFF
-	-	TRBV18	TRBJ2-3	TGTGCCAGCTCACCGTATAGAGTTAGCACAGATACGCAGTATTTT	CASSPYRVSTDTQYF
TRBD1	few	TRBV6-1	TRBJ1-1	TGTGCCAGCAGTGTTCAGGGGGCGAGGGTGAGCACTGAAGCTTTCTTT	CASSVQGARVSTEAFF
-	few	TRBV20-1	TRBJ2-5	TGCAGTGCTAGATTGGGGTTAGAAGAGACCCAGTACTTC	CSARLGLEETQYF
-	-	TRBV7-9	TRBJ2-7	TGTGCCAGCAGCTTAGATGGAGGCTACGAGCAGTACTTC	CASSLDGGYEQYF
TRBD1	-	TRBV19	TRBJ1-5	TGTGCCAGTAGTAGGGGACAGGGACAGGGCAATCAGCCCCAGCATTTT	CASSRGQGQGNQPQHF
-	-	TRBV7-2	TRBJ2-2	TGTGCCAGCAGCTTTGTCTTGGCCGGCGCCGGGGAGCTGTTTTTT	CASSFVLAGAGELFF
TRBD1	-	TRBV29-1	TRBJ2-3	TGCAGCGTTAAGTTCCGGGACAGGGTCCCACTTAGTAAGGTCGGAGATACGCAGTATTTT	CSVKFRDRVPLSKVGDTQYF